These 5 T cell receptor beta chains came from one sample sequenced in a study of OX40 agonist ivuxolimab in advanced cancers. Sequenced by immunoSEQ multiplex PCR; TCRdb stores in-frame clones only, minus some. The sample has approximately 6,000 clones; 68% are singletons. The sequenced sample was CD4+ or CD8+ T cells sorted from blood, obtained in a trial of the OX40 agonist ivuxolimab. All receptors derive from an adult with an advanced solid tumor such as melanoma, head and neck, liver or kidney cancer.

The V call is TRBV7-9, the J call TRBJ2-1; D possibly corresponds to TRBD2 (5 bases). This CDR3 comprises 13 residues. Trimming cost V 3 bases and J 8 bases, with 11 bases left between them. Germline CDR1 reads SEHNR; CDR2 reads FQNEAQ (reference sequence). CDR3 nucleotide sequence: TGTGCCAGCAGCTTTCCGGGAAGGGATGAGCAGTTCTTC. It codes for CASSFPGRDEQFF.

This sequence joins TRBV4-3 and TRBJ2-7; 7 positions match TRBD2. The ends lost 2 bases at V and 0 bases at J; junction bases unmatched: 4. This CDR3 is built from 15 residues. Per germline, CDR1 LGHNA and CDR2 YSLEER. CDR3 in DNA: TGCGCCAGCAGCCAATGGAGGGAGGGCTCCTACGAGCAGTACTTC. Protein: CASSQWREGSYEQYF.

V and J are TRBV4-2 and TRBJ2-3; TRBD2 matches 11 bases. V trimming: 5 bases; J trimming: 4 bases; junction bases outside the gene matches: 8. From germline, CDR1 is LGHNA and CDR2 YNFKEQ. CDR3 size: 16 residues. CDR3 sequence: CASSVQLAGASDTQYF. CDR3 bases: TGTGCCAGCAGCGTCCAACTAGCGGGAGCCTCAGATACGCAGTATTTT.

In this sample, this clone is medium-sized (0.01 to 0.1%). This chain joins TRBV6-4 and TRBJ1-1; D is undetermined. CDR3 size: 13 residues. Trimming pared 5 bases from V and 1 base from J, leaving 8 bases between. Germline V CDR1 and CDR2: MRHNA, SNTAGT. The CDR3 region has the DNA TGTGCCAGCAGTCTGTCGCCGAACACTGAAGCTTTCTTT. It encodes CASSLSPNTEAFF.

The chain is built from TRBV9 and TRBJ2-3; D not certain. The germline gives CDR1 SGDLS, CDR2 YYNGEE. The CDR3 runs 15 residues. Trimming stripped 4 bases from V and 0 bases from J, with 12 bases between. As DNA, the CDR3 is TGTGCCAGCAGCCCTTTTTTGTCCAGCACAGATACGCAGTATTTT. This sequence encodes CASSPFLSSTDTQYF.